Below are 17 T cell receptor beta chains sequenced from a single sample in a study of blood T cells in healthy people across ages. Alongside a J-beta primer mix, a sample-barcoded 5' primer served in a second PCR lasting about 7 to 11 cycles. TCRdb independently ran MiXCR on the 5' RACE reads; one entry per CDR3 protein. The sample lists roughly 720,000 distinct CDR3 sequences; 50% to 65% were seen once. Sequencing used blood. Every receptor here comes from an elderly man in good health.

The rearrangement links TRBV28 to TRBJ2-4, with 9 bases that match TRBD2. Judging by the DNA end, TRBJ2-5 fits better; the J call may be wrong. Germline loops: CDR1 MDHEN, CDR2 SYDVKM. The CDR3 extends over 15 amino acids. The CDR3 protein is CASFRPAGGGETQYF. The DNA for the CDR3 is TGTGCCAGCTTTCGCCCAGCGGGAGGTGGAGAGACCCAGTACTTC.

This chain uses TRBV6-6 with TRBJ2-1; 8 bases are shared with TRBD2. This CDR3 is 16 amino acids long. V lost 0 bases to trimming and J lost 5 bases; unmatched junction nucleotides: 6. Germline CDR1 and CDR2: MNHNY and SVGAGI (reference sequence). The CDR3 is CASSYSGSGINNEQFF. CDR3 nucleotide sequence: TGTGCCAGCAGTTACTCGGGTAGCGGGATTAACAATGAGCAGTTCTTC.

This sequence joins TRBV4-2 and TRBJ1-2; D is possibly TRBD1 (5 bases). The CDR3 covers 15 residues. Germline CDR1 LGHNA, CDR2 YNFKEQ. Trimming stripped 1 base from V and 4 bases from J, with 13 bases between. This chain's CDR3 is CASSQVELGGYGYTF. The CDR3 nucleotides are TGTGCCAGCAGCCAAGTGGAGTTGGGGGGCTATGGCTACACCTTC.

J is TRBJ2-1 and V is TRBV20-1, with 8 bases identical to TRBD2. This CDR3 contains 15 residues. Germline loops: CDR1 DFQATT, CDR2 SNEGSKA (reference sequence). J was trimmed by 0 bases and V by 5 bases; bases with no gene match: 6. The DNA of the CDR3 is TGCAGTGCTTCCGACGGGGGGGTCTCCTACAATGAGCAGTTCTTC. It is translated as CSASDGGVSYNEQFF.

The genes are TRBV5-1 and TRBJ2-1, with D possibly TRBD1 on 6 matching bases. CDR1 and CDR2 (germline): SGHRS, YFSETQ. Trimming took 7 bases from V and 0 from J, leaving 14 bases between them. The CDR3 contains 15 residues. The CDR3 sequence is CASYPTGGSYNEQFF. CDR3 bases: TGCGCCAGCTACCCGACAGGCGGCTCCTACAATGAGCAGTTCTTC.

The rearrangement uses TRBV6-1 and TRBJ2-5, with D unresolved. Trimming pared 5 bases from V and 2 bases from J, leaving 9 bases between. The CDR3 consists of 13 residues. Germline CDR1 reads MNHNS; CDR2 reads SASEGT. CDR3 sequence: CASSCLRQETQYF. The CDR3 DNA sequence: TGTGCCAGCAGTTGTTTGCGACAAGAGACCCAGTACTTC.

V is TRBV27 and J is TRBJ1-5; D unresolved. There are 14 residues in the CDR3. V shed 5 bases and J shed 4 bases, with 12 bases lying between them. The germline V gene has CDR1 MNHEY and CDR2 SMNVEV (reference sequence). CDR3 sequence: CASSPDTINQPQHF. As DNA, the CDR3 is TGTGCCAGCAGTCCTGACACTATAAATCAGCCCCAGCATTTT.

The chain is built from TRBV28 and TRBJ2-7, with TRBD1 matching over 11 bases. V shed 2 bases, J shed 6 bases, and the junction held 15 bases outside the gene matches. This CDR3 comprises 18 residues. Germline CDR1 reads MDHEN; CDR2 reads SYDVKM. The CDR3 loop is CASSLPTWDRGTVGEQYF. The CDR3 region has the DNA TGTGCCAGCAGTTTACCCACTTGGGACAGGGGGACGGTAGGCGAGCAGTACTTC.

This clonotype was observed once. The V gene is TRBV7-3, the J gene TRBJ2-1, with a weak D call TRBD1 (5 bases). There are 13 residues in the CDR3. CDR1 is SGHTA, CDR2 FQGTGA, per germline. V lost 3 bases, J lost 5 bases, and 8 bases lay in between. The CDR3 DNA is TGTGCCAGCAGCTTGGACACCGACAATGAGCAGTTCTTC. This encodes CASSLDTDNEQFF.

CDR3 protein: CASTSGTLSYNEQFF. The CDR3 nucleotides are TGTGCCAGCACCTCCGGGACTCTCTCCTACAATGAGCAGTTCTTC. The chain links TRBV12-3 or TRBV12-4 to TRBJ2-1, with a tentative D call TRBD2 (6 bases). The CDR3 consists of 15 residues. Trimming shortened V by 7 bases and J by 0 bases, and 13 bases separated the two germline ends.

The rearrangement joins TRBV7-9 to TRBJ2-7; D gene unclear. Trimming removed 6 bases at V and 2 bases at J, with 14 bases between. The CDR3 has 14 residues. In germline, CDR1 is SEHNR, CDR2 FQNEAQ (reference sequence). DNA for the CDR3: TGTGCCAGCAGTCCCAGTGCACAACCCTACGAGCAGTACTTC. This codes for CASSPSAQPYEQYF.

This clonotype has a handful of counts. The J gene is TRBJ2-7, the V gene TRBV12-3 or TRBV12-4, with D possibly matching TRBD2 (7 bases). The V and J ends lost 5 bases and 1 base respectively, with 15 bases between them. This CDR3 is built from 15 residues. The CDR3 DNA reads as TGTGCCAGCAGTCGAGACGGGGGGCAGTCCTACGAGCAGTACTTC. It encodes CASSRDGGQSYEQYF.

V is TRBV3-1 and J is TRBJ1-1, with D possibly matching TRBD1 (5 bases). This CDR3 contains 13 residues. Looked up from germline, CDR1 is LGHDT and CDR2 is YNNKEL (reference sequence). The V end was cut by 1 base, the J end by 6 bases, with 9 bases between. The CDR3 protein is CASSQVQGAEAFF. CDR3 sequence (DNA): TGTGCCAGCAGCCAAGTCCAGGGTGCTGAAGCTTTCTTT.

The V call is TRBV20-1, the J call TRBJ1-2; D possibly corresponds to TRBD1 (6 bases). The CDR3 covers 14 residues. Germline CDR1 and CDR2: DFQATT and SNEGSKA (reference sequence). With 1 base removed from V and 8 bases from J, the gap between germline ends came to 17 bases. As DNA, the CDR3 is TGCAGTGCTAGAGCCTCCTGGGGGCCGGCAGGCTACACCTTC. It encodes CSARASWGPAGYTF.

The chain joins TRBV6-1 to TRBJ2-3; 11 bases fit TRBD2. The CDR3 runs 19 residues. In germline, CDR1 is MNHNS, CDR2 SASEGT. After removal of 0 bases from V and 14 bases from J, the junction contained 22 bases not matched to a gene. Here the CDR3 reads CASSEAALAGGAGDRYAYF. CDR3 bases: TGTGCCAGCAGTGAAGCTGCTCTAGCGGGAGGCGCGGGGGACAGATACGCGTATTTT.

The chain carries TRBV27 and TRBJ1-2, with 7 bases fitting TRBD1. V gave up 2 bases and J gave up 2 bases; unmatched junction bases: 11. Germline V lookup: CDR1 MNHEY, CDR2 SMNVEV (reference sequence). The CDR3 spans 17 residues. This chain's CDR3 is CASSLTPDRSINYGYTF. The CDR3 DNA is TGTGCCAGCAGTTTAACCCCGGACAGGTCAATAAACTATGGCTACACCTTC.

The genes are TRBV27 and TRBJ1-2; a weak D match, TRBD1 (6 bases). The V and J ends lost 5 bases and 0 bases respectively, with 19 bases between them. Germline CDR1 MNHEY, CDR2 SMNVEV (reference sequence). The CDR3 loop spans 17 amino acids. CDR3 region: CASSARDTSLANYGYTF. In DNA form, the CDR3 reads TGTGCCAGCAGTGCTCGGGACACCTCTCTAGCTAACTATGGCTACACCTTC.